A single T cell receptor (beta chain) is shown here with its context. The data were taken from a study of blood T cell repertoires in COVID-19. Turning to the study itself: Samples came from the United States, Italy and Spain, spanning acute and convalescent COVID-19. Nucleic acid was either cDNA or gDNA, and it came from T cells, B-cell-depleted T cells, or PBMCs.

In the authors' methods: Reference gene primers were amplified, and this amplification served to estimate nucleated cell counts. The protocol was immunoSEQ multiplex PCR, while the TCRdb copy is restricted to in-frame clones and leaves out a portion. V, J and clone size derive from that table, while D and trimming were established from the DNA sequence. The table lists 150,000 to 200,000 clones, more than 75% of them singletons. Germline CDR1 GTSNPN, CDR2 SVGIG (reference sequence). The V end was cut by 0 bases, the J end by 4 bases, with 8 bases between. The length of the CDR3 is 13 residues. Sequencing was performed on peripheral blood. The clonotype originates from a human donor in a cohort sampled during active COVID-19. This chain uses TRBV30 with TRBJ2-3; D not certain. The CDR3 sequence: CAWSVLLPDTQYF. The CDR3, as DNA: TGTGCCTGGAGTGTACTCCTCCCAGATACGCAGTATTTT. Together with reference TRBV30 and TRBJ2-3, the CDR3 gives the full variable domain: SQTIHQWPATLVQPVGSPLSLECTVEGTSNPNLYWYRQAAGRGLQLLFYSVGIGQISSEVPQNLSASRPQDRQFILSSKKLLLSDSGFYLCAWSVLLPDTQYFGPGTRLTVL.